The T cell receptor (beta chain) under discussion was sequenced for a study of T cell clusters in autoimmune cytopenias. Multiplex touch-down PCR amplified TRB using TRB-A and TRB-B pools in one tube. TCRdb reprocessed the multiplex PCR reads and reports one entry per CDR3 protein, with no DNA. Its clone listing holds 2,100 or so distinct CDR3 sequences. Germline-derived CDR1 and CDR2 are SGHTA and FQGNSA. This CDR3 is built from 14 residues. TRB amplification used roughly 250 ng of peripheral blood genomic DNA. These records were also assigned to another study, of T cell repertoires in aging, cancer and after chemotherapy.

The sequenced sample was peripheral blood. The rearrangement uses TRBV7-2 and TRBJ2-5; TCRdb returns TRBD1, unconfirmable since there is no DNA. The clonotype comes from a human donor in good health. CDR3 region: CASSKGGPRETQYF.